This TCR beta chain was documented in a study of blood T cell repertoires in COVID-19. Study-wide context: COVID-19 samples from acute and convalescent phases originated in the United States, Italy and Spain.

Donors in Cohort 3 counted as recovered after two negative PCRs, clearance, or symptom resolution. Authors' processing steps: By means of reference gene primer amplification, nucleated cell counts were estimated. Clones were read by immunoSEQ multiplex PCR, and TCRdb kept only the in-frame ones, dropping some. The DNA was the basis for D and trimming; V, J and clone size are from that table. The repertoire consists of over 250,000 clones, with approximately 87% occurring once and the leading ten covering over 4%. This clone was observed a handful of times. CDR1 SGHTA and CDR2 FQGNSA come from the germline V gene. The CDR3 is 15 amino acids. Trimming cost V 3 bases and J 2 bases; bases outside gene matches: 6.

Sequencing was done on a sample of PBMCs or T cells enriched from blood (not recorded which). This receptor was taken from a woman in her twenties or thirties who had recovered from COVID-19. The rearrangement uses TRBV7-2 and TRBJ1-2; 7 nucleotides agree with TRBD1. The CDR3 is CASSFFSTGNYGYTF. In DNA form, the CDR3 reads TGTGCCAGCAGCTTCTTCTCGACAGGGAACTATGGCTACACCTTC.